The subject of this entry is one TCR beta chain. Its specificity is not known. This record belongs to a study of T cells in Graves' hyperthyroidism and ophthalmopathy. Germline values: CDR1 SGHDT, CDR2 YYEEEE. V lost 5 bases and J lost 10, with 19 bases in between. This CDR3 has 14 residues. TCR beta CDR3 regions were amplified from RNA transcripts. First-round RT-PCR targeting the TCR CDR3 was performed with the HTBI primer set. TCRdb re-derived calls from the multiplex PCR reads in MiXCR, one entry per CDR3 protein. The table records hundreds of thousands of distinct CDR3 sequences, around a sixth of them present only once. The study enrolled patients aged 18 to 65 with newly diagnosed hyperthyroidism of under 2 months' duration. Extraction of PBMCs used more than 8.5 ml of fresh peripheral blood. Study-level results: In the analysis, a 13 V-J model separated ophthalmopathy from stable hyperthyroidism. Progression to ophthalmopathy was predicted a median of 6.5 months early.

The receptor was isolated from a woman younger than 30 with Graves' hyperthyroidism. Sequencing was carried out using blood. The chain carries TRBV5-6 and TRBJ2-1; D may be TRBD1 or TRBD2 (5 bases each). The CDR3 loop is CASSLGTPSYEQFF. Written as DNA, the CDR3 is TGTGCCAGCAGTTTAGGGACCCCGTCGTACGAGCAGTTCTTC.